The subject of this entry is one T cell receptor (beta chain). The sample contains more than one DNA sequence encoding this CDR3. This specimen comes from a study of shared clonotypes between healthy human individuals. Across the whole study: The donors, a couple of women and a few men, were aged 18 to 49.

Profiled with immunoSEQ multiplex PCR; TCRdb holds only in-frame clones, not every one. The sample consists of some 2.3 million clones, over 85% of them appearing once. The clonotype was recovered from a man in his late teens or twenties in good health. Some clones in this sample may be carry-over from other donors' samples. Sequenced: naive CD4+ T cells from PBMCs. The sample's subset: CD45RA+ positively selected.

The CDR3 reads CASSRGASGKWEQYF. In DNA form, the CDR3 reads TGTGCCAGCAGCAGGGGGGCTAGCGGGAAGTGGGAGCAGTACTTC. This rearrangement joins TRBV7-6 to TRBJ2-7; 9 bases agree with TRBD2. The CDR3 is 15 amino acids. V gave up 5 bases and J gave up 7 bases; unmatched junction bases: 12. Germline V gives CDR1 SGHVS, CDR2 FNYEAQ.